A single sample gave rise to the 24 T cell receptor beta chains below, sequenced in a study of cytomegalovirus exposure and HLA in healthy donors. The PCR was carried out with 60 Vbeta primers and 13 Jbeta primers. Only in-frame clones appear in the TCRdb table, and some are missing; sequencing was by immunoSEQ multiplex PCR. Among 75,000 to 80,000 clones, more than 75% were seen once, and the ten largest hold 9.5% to 13%. The material sequenced was PBMCs. Receptors originate from a male donor in good health and CMV-seropositive.

The chain combines TRBV5-5 with TRBJ2-5; 10 nucleotides agree with TRBD2. The J segment lost 4 bases and the V segment lost 0 bases, leaving 9 bases of the junction unmatched. Germline V gene sequence: CDR1 SGHKS, CDR2 YYEKEE (reference sequence). There are 17 residues in the CDR3. The CDR3 loop reads CASSLDLPAGGRETQYF. As DNA, the CDR3 is TGTGCCAGCAGCTTGGATCTCCCAGCGGGGGGGCGAGAGACCCAGTACTTC.

This chain uses TRBV18 with TRBJ2-7, with D hard to call. Trimming cost V 2 bases and J 4 bases, with 6 bases left between them. The germline CDR1 and CDR2 sequences are KGHSH and LQKENI. The CDR3 extends over 12 amino acids. The DNA of the CDR3 is TGTGCCAGCTCACCAGGCTTATACGAGCAGTACTTC. It yields the protein CASSPGLYEQYF.

This chain joins TRBV4-1 and TRBJ2-2, with a tentative D call TRBD2 (7 bases). The CDR3 covers 15 residues. Trimming cost V 4 bases and J 5 bases, with 14 bases left between them. Germline lookup yields CDR1 MGHRA and CDR2 YSYEKL. This CDR3 is CASSPVRGRTGELFF. Written as DNA, the CDR3 is TGCGCCAGCAGCCCGGTGCGGGGGCGAACCGGGGAGCTGTTTTTT.

This chain connects TRBV4-3 to TRBJ1-2; TRBD1 is a possible D gene (6 bases). Germline CDR1 reads LGHNA; CDR2 reads YSLEER. The CDR3 consists of 17 residues. The V end lost 0 bases, the J end lost 13 bases, and 27 bases lay between the germline ends. CDR3 DNA sequence: TGCGCCAGCAGCCAAGATCAAGCACAGGGCATGGCTAGCGGGGGCACCTTC. Its translation is CASSQDQAQGMASGGTF.

The gene calls are TRBV19 and TRBJ1-1, with TRBD1 matching over 8 bases. In germline, CDR1 is LNHDA, CDR2 SQIVND (reference sequence). Germline trimming cut 3 bases from V and 7 bases from J; bases unmatched to any gene: 13. This CDR3 comprises 16 residues. CDR3 residues: CASSILGRGLQDEAFF. Written as DNA, the CDR3 is TGTGCCAGTAGTATTTTGGGCAGGGGGCTCCAGGATGAAGCTTTCTTT.

V gene TRBV28 combines with J gene TRBJ2-2; 16 bases align to TRBD2. Germline CDR1 reads MDHEN; CDR2 reads SYDVKM. The CDR3 has 19 amino acids. V was pared by 6 bases and J by 6 bases, with 13 bases of the junction left unmatched. CDR3 sequence: CASSTGTSGGAVSSGELFF. CDR3 DNA sequence: TGTGCCAGCAGCACCGGGACTAGCGGGGGGGCGGTTTCATCCGGGGAGCTGTTTTTT.

The genes are TRBV5-4 and TRBJ1-4, with 8 bases aligning to TRBD1. The germline V gene encodes CDR1 SGHNT and CDR2 YYREEE (reference sequence). The CDR3 consists of 14 residues. V shed 4 bases and J 8 bases; nucleotides not matched to a gene: 7. The CDR3 DNA is TGTGCCAGCAGCCCGGGACAGGCTTTAGAAAAACTGTTTTTT. Amino acids: CASSPGQALEKLFF.

This rearrangement joins TRBV18 to TRBJ2-2, with 7 bases that match TRBD2. This CDR3 region has 16 residues. Per the germline V gene, CDR1 is KGHSH and CDR2 is LQKENI. Germline trimming cut 5 bases from V and 0 bases from J; bases unmatched to any gene: 6. This CDR3 reads CASSKGGLSNTGELFF. The DNA for the CDR3 is TGTGCCAGCTCAAAGGGAGGGCTGTCGAACACCGGGGAGCTGTTTTTT.

The rearrangement joins TRBV11-3 to TRBJ2-1; 9 bases fit TRBD2. CDR1 is SGHNT, CDR2 YENEEA, per germline. The CDR3 totals 15 residues. The V gene end was trimmed by 1 base and the J gene end by 6 bases; junction bases not matched to a gene: 4. DNA for the CDR3: TGTGCCAGCAGCTTAGGCTGGACTAGCGTCAATGAGCAGTTCTTC. It yields the protein CASSLGWTSVNEQFF.

Here the CDR3 DNA reads TGTGCCAGCAGCCCGCAAGCAGGGGGCGCAATGGGAAACACCATATATTTT. This translates into CASSPQAGGAMGNTIYF. The genes are TRBV7-3 and TRBJ1-3; the match to TRBD1 covers 8 bases. There are 17 residues in the CDR3. The germline gives CDR1 SGHTA, CDR2 FQGTGA. With V trimmed by 5 bases and J by 4 bases, 13 bases remained unmatched.

This clone has a single count. V and J are TRBV5-1 and TRBJ1-2; D might be TRBD1 (5 bases). The CDR3 has 13 residues. Trimming removed 0 bases at V and 4 bases at J, with 7 bases between. Germline CDR1 reads SGHRS; CDR2 reads YFSETQ. The DNA for the CDR3 is TGCGCCAGCAGCTTGGCCGGGGGCTATGGCTACACCTTC. This encodes CASSLAGGYGYTF. Complete variable domain (other parts from reference TRBV5-1 and TRBJ1-2): KAGVTQTPRYLIKTRGQQVTLSCSPISGHRSVSWYQQTPGQGLQFLFEYFSETQRNKGNFPGRFSGRQFSNSRSEMNVSTLELGDSALYLCASSLAGGYGYTFGSGTRLTVV.

The V gene is TRBV6-1, the J gene TRBJ1-5, with a weak D call TRBD1 (5 bases). Trimming removed 3 bases from V and 0 bases from J, with 12 bases in between. Germline CDR1 and CDR2: MNHNS and SASEGT. The CDR3 is made up of 16 amino acids. DNA of the CDR3: TGTGCCAGCAGTGATTGGGGCGATTATAGCAATCAGCCCCAGCATTTT. It is translated as CASSDWGDYSNQPQHF.

The chain carries TRBV19 and TRBJ1-2; tentative D call: TRBD1 (5 bases). The germline V and J ends were trimmed by 7 bases and 5 bases, with 26 bases remaining between them. Germline values: CDR1 LNHDA, CDR2 SQIVND (reference sequence). The CDR3 covers 17 residues. As DNA, the CDR3 is TGTGCCAGTATGATGGGACTAGGACCAACCCGGCGATATGGCTACACCTTC. It yields the protein CASMMGLGPTRRYGYTF.

The chain recombines TRBV2 with TRBJ2-2; possibly TRBD1 for D (6 bases). Deletions cut 6 bases from V and 7 bases from J, with 12 bases between. From germline, CDR1 is SNHLY and CDR2 FYNNEI. CDR3 length: 13 amino acids. The CDR3 DNA reads as TGTGCCAGCAGGGGGGCAGGGAACGGGGAGCTGTTTTTT. Amino acid sequence: CASRGAGNGELFF.

For the CDR3, the DNA is TGTGCCAGCAGCTCACGGGCCAGGGGCCGACCCCAGACTGGGGCCAACGTCCTGACTTTC. Its protein is CASSSRARGRPQTGANVLTF. The chain joins TRBV7-8 to TRBJ2-6; a weak D match, TRBD1 (6 bases). The CDR3 is 20 amino acids. The germline CDR1 and CDR2 sequences are SGHVS and FQNEAQ. V was pared by 4 bases and J by 2 bases, with 24 bases between.

V gene TRBV6-5 combines with J gene TRBJ2-1; 10 bases match TRBD1. Germline CDR1 and CDR2: MNHEY and SVGAGI. CDR3 length equals 13 residues. V trimming: 2 bases; J trimming: 8 bases; junction bases outside the gene matches: 0. The CDR3 is CASSYGTGDEQFF. The CDR3 DNA reads as TGTGCCAGCAGTTACGGGACAGGGGATGAGCAGTTCTTC.

There are a few counts of this clone. This sequence joins TRBV27 and TRBJ2-7; D unclear. Germline V gives CDR1 MNHEY, CDR2 SMNVEV (reference sequence). V was clipped by 7 bases and J by 5 bases, with 12 bases between them. The CDR3 is 12 residues long. The CDR3 here is CASTGGYDEQYF. The CDR3 nucleotides are TGTGCCAGCACCGGCGGCTACGACGAGCAGTACTTC.

The table lists this clone with a few counts. The chain is built from TRBV4-3 and TRBJ1-2; no clear D gene. The CDR3 is 13 amino acids. V lost 4 bases to trimming and J lost 5 bases, with 11 bases between them. The germline V gene has CDR1 LGHNA and CDR2 YSLEER. This CDR3 reads CASSLGEGYGYTF. CDR3 nucleotides: TGCGCCAGCAGCCTCGGAGAAGGTTATGGCTACACCTTC.

The genes are TRBV5-1 and TRBJ2-7, with a weak D call TRBD1 (6 bases). Deletions cut 3 bases from V and 1 base from J, with 17 bases between. The germline CDR1 and CDR2 sequences are SGHRS and YFSETQ. This CDR3 region has 16 residues. Written as DNA, the CDR3 is TGCGCCAGCAGCTGGGGGCATGGATCGGGTTCCTACGAGCAGTACTTC. Translation gives CASSWGHGSGSYEQYF.

The J gene is TRBJ1-1, the V gene TRBV19, with TRBD1 identical over 11 bases. This CDR3 has 15 residues. The trim removed 5 bases at V and 5 bases at J, leaving 7 bases unmatched. Looked up from germline, CDR1 is LNHDA and CDR2 is SQIVND (reference sequence). This chain's CDR3 is CASSDRTGGRTEAFF. The CDR3, as DNA: TGTGCCAGTAGTGACAGGACAGGGGGCAGGACTGAAGCTTTCTTT.

This chain links TRBV19 with TRBJ2-3; 9 bases agree with TRBD2. The CDR3 is made up of 16 amino acids. V was clipped by 5 bases and J by 3 bases; unmatched bases: 9. The germline CDR1 and CDR2 sequences are LNHDA and SQIVND (reference sequence). This CDR3 reads CASSSRGGSTTDTQYF. CDR3 nucleotide sequence: TGTGCCAGTAGTTCGCGGGGGGGGTCTACGACAGATACGCAGTATTTT.

This chain connects TRBV5-1 to TRBJ1-2; no definite D call. This CDR3 comprises 13 residues. Germline CDR1 is SGHRS and CDR2 is YFSETQ. The V end was cut by 0 bases, the J end by 7 bases, with 10 bases between. The CDR3: CASSLGASLGYTF. The CDR3 nucleotides read TGCGCCAGCAGCTTGGGGGCCAGTCTTGGCTACACCTTC. Variable domain in full (rest from reference TRBV5-1 and TRBJ1-2): KAGVTQTPRYLIKTRGQQVTLSCSPISGHRSVSWYQQTPGQGLQFLFEYFSETQRNKGNFPGRFSGRQFSNSRSEMNVSTLELGDSALYLCASSLGASLGYTFGSGTRLTVV.

The chain is built from TRBV23-1 and TRBJ2-3; 14 bases are a match to TRBD2. TRBV23-1 is sorted into the ORF group, with uncertain function. This CDR3 is 21 amino acids long. V shed 4 bases and J 0 bases; nucleotides not matched to a gene: 15. The CDR3 loop reads CASSRPGTSGGASSSTDTQYF. CDR3 nucleotide sequence: TGCGCCAGCAGTCGACCCGGGACTAGCGGGGGAGCCTCCTCAAGCACAGATACGCAGTATTTT.

The rearrangement uses TRBV12-5 and TRBJ1-5, with 9 bases identical to TRBD1. CDR3 size: 15 residues. The J segment lost 4 bases and the V segment lost 5 bases, leaving 6 bases of the junction unmatched. CDR1 is LGHNT, CDR2 FRNRAP, per germline. For the CDR3, the DNA is TGTGCTAGTGGTCCCGGGACAGGGCATAATCAGCCCCAGCATTTT. Translating it yields CASGPGTGHNQPQHF.